These 15 T cell receptor beta chains share one sample of origin, sequenced in a study of blood T cells in healthy people across ages. PCR was performed a second time for about 6 to 12 cycles using a sample-barcoded 5' primer and a J-beta primer mix. MiXCR, run by TCRdb on the 5' RACE reads, gives a single entry per CDR3 protein. The sample lists more than 650,000 distinct CDR3 sequences; approximately 21% were seen once. What was sequenced was blood. Receptor source: a man between 65 and 85 years old in good health.

This clonotype has only a few counts. CDR3: CASMQGGNTEAFF. CDR3 bases: TGCGCCAGCATGCAGGGTGGGAACACTGAAGCTTTCTTT. This sequence joins TRBV5-1 and TRBJ1-1; tentatively, D is TRBD1 (5 bases). Germline CDR1 SGHRS, CDR2 YFSETQ. This CDR3 is built from 13 residues. V was shortened by 6 bases and J by 1 base, with 10 bases between the two germline ends.

In this sample, this clonotype turned up a few times. J is TRBJ1-2 and V is TRBV5-1; 9 bases are shared with TRBD1. The CDR3 contains 13 residues. CDR1 and CDR2 (germline): SGHRS, YFSETQ. Trimming cost V 2 bases and J 8 bases; bases outside gene matches: 4. In DNA, the CDR3 is TGCGCCAGCAGCTTCGGGACAGGGCACGGCTACACCTTC. It specifies CASSFGTGHGYTF.

This clonotype came up a few times. The V call is TRBV7-9, the J call TRBJ2-7, with D uncertain. In germline, CDR1 is SEHNR, CDR2 FQNEAQ (reference sequence). V lost 5 bases to trimming and J lost 3 bases, with 11 bases between them. This CDR3 is built from 13 residues. The CDR3 bases are TGTGCCAGCAGCCCCCCTTTTTACTACGAGCAGTACTTC. Its translation is CASSPPFYYEQYF.

This clonotype was observed a few times. This rearrangement joins TRBV4-1 to TRBJ2-5, with 10 bases identical to TRBD1. Germline lookup yields CDR1 MGHRA and CDR2 YSYEKL. CDR3 length: 16 amino acids. Trimming at V came to 3 bases and at J to 4 bases, leaving 8 bases not matched to a gene. CDR3 residues: CASSHTPGQGRETQYF. In DNA form, the CDR3 reads TGCGCCAGCAGCCATACTCCGGGACAGGGGCGAGAGACCCAGTACTTC.

This clonotype was detected many times. This chain connects TRBV6-5 to TRBJ1-1, with 7 bases fitting TRBD1. V lost 6 bases and J lost 3; bases outside the gene matches: 7. The CDR3 runs to 14 residues. Germline V lookup: CDR1 MNHEY, CDR2 SVGAGI. Here the CDR3 DNA reads TGTGCCAGCAGCTTCAGACAGGGTTACACTGAAGCTTTCTTT. This translates into CASSFRQGYTEAFF.

This chain joins TRBV29-1 and TRBJ2-4, with 10 bases that match TRBD1. V lost 5 bases, J lost 15 bases, and 7 bases stayed unmatched. The CDR3 is 11 amino acids. Per the germline V gene, CDR1 is SQVTM and CDR2 is ANQGSEA. The CDR3 region has the DNA TGCAGCGTTTGGACAGGGGGAACTTCGTACTTC. It translates to CSVWTGGTSYF.

The rearrangement joins TRBV7-2 to TRBJ1-4; D ambiguous. V was trimmed by 1 base and J by 8 bases, leaving 14 bases between them. CDR1 SGHTA and CDR2 FQGNSA come from the germline V gene. This CDR3 has 15 residues. The CDR3 DNA sequence: TGTGCCAGCAGCTTAGTCTCGGGTCAATTCGAAAAACTGTTTTTT. It specifies CASSLVSGQFEKLFF.

This clonotype has just a few counts. CDR3 DNA: TGTGCCAGCAGTGAACTAGCGGGTGGTCACAATGAGCAGTTCTTC. This translates into CASSELAGGHNEQFF. The chain links TRBV2 to TRBJ2-1; TRBD2 aligns across 8 bases. This CDR3 is built from 15 residues. Germline CDR1 is SNHLY and CDR2 is FYNNEI. V gave up 2 bases and J gave up 5 bases; unmatched junction bases: 5. Together with reference TRBV2 and TRBJ2-1, the CDR3 gives the full variable domain: EPEVTQTPSHQVTQMGQEVILRCVPISNHLYFYWYRQILGQKVEFLVSFYNNEISEKSEIFDDQFSVERPDGSNFTLKIRSTKLEDSAMYFCASSELAGGHNEQFFGPGTRLTVL.

This clonotype has more than one count but fewer than ten. The V and J genes are TRBV7-9 and TRBJ1-1; no definite D call. Germline loops: CDR1 SEHNR, CDR2 FQNEAQ (reference sequence). V was cut by 4 bases and J by 1 base, with 16 bases left in between. The CDR3 is made up of 16 amino acids. CDR3 in amino acids: CASSSVPSFGNTEAFF. CDR3 in DNA: TGTGCCAGCAGCTCTGTCCCTAGTTTCGGGAACACTGAAGCTTTCTTT.

The CDR3 DNA follows: TGCAGTGCTAGAGATACTAGCGGGGCAAACACCGGGGAGCTGTTTTTT. Translated: CSARDTSGANTGELFF. The V gene is TRBV20-1, the J gene TRBJ2-2, with 10 bases aligning to TRBD2. The germline CDR1 and CDR2 sequences are DFQATT and SNEGSKA (reference sequence). This CDR3 region has 16 residues. With 0 bases clipped from V and 2 bases from J, the junction kept 3 bases outside the gene matches.

This clonotype has only a few counts. The V and J genes are TRBV4-2 and TRBJ1-1, with unresolved D. Trimming took 2 bases from V and 0 from J, leaving 13 bases between them. The CDR3 extends over 16 amino acids. Germline V lookup: CDR1 LGHNA, CDR2 YNFKEQ. The CDR3 loop is CASSQHTRTLNTEAFF. The CDR3 nucleotides read TGTGCCAGCAGCCAACATACCCGGACCCTGAACACTGAAGCTTTCTTT.

About this clonotype: The germline gene is not matched at one end of the junction; a read error may be the cause. V and J are TRBV7-3 and TRBJ2-5; no definite D call. The CDR3 extends over 13 amino acids. Germline V gene data show CDR1 as SGHTA and CDR2 as FQGTGA. The CDR3 sequence: CASSLMNQGTQYF. Written as DNA, the CDR3 is TGTGCCAGCAGCTTAATGAATCAAGGGACCCAGTACTTC.

The J gene is TRBJ2-1, the V gene TRBV7-9; D gene ambiguous. The better agreement between TRBJ2-7 and the DNA end casts doubt on the J call. From germline, CDR1 is SEHNR and CDR2 FQNEAQ (reference sequence). CDR3 length: 17 residues. The CDR3 region is CASSLAKAPQSSYEQYV. CDR3 in DNA: TGTGCCAGCAGCTTAGCAAAGGCCCCACAGAGCTCCTACGAGCAGTACGTC.

As concerns this clonotype: One junction end does not reproduce the germline sequence, and a read error may be involved. The V and J genes are TRBV19 and TRBJ2-1, with D possibly TRBD2 on 5 matching bases. The CDR3 has 12 residues. Germline lookup yields CDR1 LNHDA and CDR2 SQIVND (reference sequence). The CDR3 DNA sequence: TGTGCCAGTAGTATTGGACTGCAAGGTCCGGTCTTC. Protein sequence: CASSIGLQGPVF. The full variable domain, completed using reference TRBV19 and TRBJ2-1, is DGGITQSPKYLFRKEGQNVTLSCEQNLNHDAMYWYRQDPGQGLRLIYYSQIVNDFQKGDIAEGYSVSREKKESFPLTVTSAQKNPTAFYLCASSIGLQGPVFGPGTRLTVL.

This clonotype was recorded a few times. The chain joins TRBV5-1 to TRBJ1-4; maybe TRBD1 (5 bases). This CDR3 is 15 amino acids long. CDR1 and CDR2 from the germline V gene are SGHRS and YFSETQ. V was shortened by 4 bases and J by 8 bases, with 18 bases between the two germline ends. DNA of the CDR3: TGCGCCAGCAGCATTGAAGGGGTCCCTGAGGAAAAACTGTTTTTT. This translates into CASSIEGVPEEKLFF.